The 11 T cell receptor beta chains below all came from one sample that was sequenced in a study of molecular identifiers for immune sequencing clone quantification. TCRdb fed the PCR reads into MiXCR, producing one record per CDR3 protein. Of about 640,000 distinct CDR3 sequences detected, less than 20% appear once; the ten largest clones hold roughly 0.85%. Sequenced material: naive CD8+ T cells from blood, with Jurkat cell RNA spiked in. The subset was: FACS-sorted CD8+CD4-CCR7+CD45RA+ naive T cells. The receptors were gathered from a human donor in good health. Some libraries in this study had Jurkat cell RNA spiked in.

This clonotype was seen repeatedly, ten times or more. The chain has TRBV20-1 and TRBJ2-7, with 7 bases fitting TRBD2. Germline V gene data show CDR1 as DFQATT and CDR2 as SNEGSKA (reference sequence). Losses at the gene ends were 0 bases for V and 7 bases for J; bases not matched to a gene: 3. The CDR3 consists of 12 residues. For the CDR3, the DNA is TGCAGTGCTAGAGACAAGCGGGGAGAGCAGTACTTC. Translating it yields CSARDKRGEQYF.

As for this clonotype: A read error may explain this, as a much larger clone is one base away. This chain connects TRBV4-3 to TRBJ2-1; 9 bases map to TRBD1. Germline CDR1 reads LGHNA; CDR2 reads YSLEER. CDR3 length: 17 residues. CDR3 region: CASSQQLTGQGNNKQFF. The CDR3 DNA reads TGCGCCAGCAGCCAGCAACTGACGGGACAGGGCAACAATAAGCAGTTCTTC.

The V and J genes are TRBV7-9 and TRBJ2-5, with D possibly being TRBD2 (5 bases). CDR1 is SEHNR and CDR2 is FQNEAQ in the germline V gene (reference sequence). V lost 5 bases and J 1 base, leaving 14 bases between the germline ends. CDR3 length: 15 residues. CDR3 nucleotide sequence: TGTGCCAGCAGCCCTCCCGGACGGGGCCAAGAGACCCAGTACTTC. It yields the protein CASSPPGRGQETQYF.

This clonotype has ten or more counts. The chain has TRBV7-9 and TRBJ2-5; tentative D call: TRBD2 (6 bases). The V end lost 5 bases, the J end lost 3 bases, and 19 bases lay between the germline ends. CDR3 size: 16 residues. The germline gives CDR1 SEHNR, CDR2 FQNEAQ (reference sequence). The CDR3 nucleotides read TGTGCCAGCAGCCCGAATGAGGGACTGCGAAAAGAGACCCAGTACTTC. Translated: CASSPNEGLRKETQYF.

The table lists this clonotype with many counts. J is TRBJ1-1 and V is TRBV4-3; no reliable D call. V lost 4 bases and J lost 5, with 23 bases in between. This CDR3 is 17 amino acids long. In germline, CDR1 is LGHNA, CDR2 YSLEER. The CDR3 loop reads CASSPSRLETPGTEAFF. The DNA of the CDR3 is TGCGCCAGCAGCCCCAGTCGCTTAGAGACTCCGGGGACTGAAGCTTTCTTT.

This clonotype was detected many times. This rearrangement joins TRBV4-3 to TRBJ2-7, with TRBD2 as a possible D gene (5 bases). Germline CDR1 and CDR2: LGHNA and YSLEER. The CDR3 length is 16 residues. V was trimmed by 1 base and J by 0 bases, leaving 13 bases between them. The CDR3 loop is CASSQATDSSSYEQYF. CDR3 DNA: TGCGCCAGCAGCCAAGCGACGGACTCGAGCTCCTACGAGCAGTACTTC.

This clonotype was counted at least ten times. The chain is built from TRBV29-1 and TRBJ1-4; D remains unclear. V was pared by 3 bases and J by 4 bases, with 9 bases between. Germline values: CDR1 SQVTM, CDR2 ANQGSEA. The CDR3 loop spans 13 amino acids. As DNA, the CDR3 is TGCAGCGTTGATCTGGGGTATAATGAAAAACTGTTTTTT. It specifies CSVDLGYNEKLFF.

This clonotype was observed once. A much more abundant neighbour one base away suggests this may be a read error. The J gene is TRBJ2-7, the V gene TRBV11-2; D perhaps matches TRBD2 (6 bases). In germline, CDR1 is SGHAT, CDR2 FQNNGV. This CDR3 contains 14 residues. The CDR3, as DNA: TGTGCCGGCAGCTCCCACGGGAGCTCCTACGAGCAGTACTTC. This codes for CAGSSHGSSYEQYF.

This clonotype came up many times. V usage is TRBV12-3 or TRBV12-4 and J usage is TRBJ2-3; no clear D gene. The CDR3 has 11 residues. V lost 8 bases and J lost 0, with 3 bases in between. CDR3 sequence: CASRSTDTQYF. The CDR3 nucleotides read TGTGCCAGCCGGAGCACAGATACGCAGTATTTT.

Details on this clonotype: Since a much larger clone is just one base distant, this may be a read error. This chain links TRBV7-2 with TRBJ2-7, with 15 bases fitting TRBD2. This CDR3 has 17 residues. Germline loops: CDR1 SGHTA, CDR2 FQGNSA. The CDR3 DNA is TGTGCCGGCAGCTCCGGACTAGCGGGAGGGGCCCTATACGAGCAGTACTTC. It encodes CAGSSGLAGGALYEQYF.

As for this clonotype: A much larger clone lies one base from this, so it may be a read error. The J gene is TRBJ1-5, the V gene TRBV28; no reliable D call. This CDR3 is 14 amino acids long. Germline V gene sequence: CDR1 MDHEN, CDR2 SYDVKM. CDR3 sequence (DNA): TGTACCAGCAGAACCCAGAACAACAATCAGCCCCAGCATTTT. It yields the protein CTSRTQNNNQPQHF.